This T cell receptor beta chain derives from a study of T cell changes during pregnancy in multiple sclerosis. Profiling relied on immunoSEQ multiplex PCR, and the TCRdb table lists in-frame clones only, not all of them. The table shows about 87,000 clones, with roughly 95% occurring only once. The length of the CDR3 is 15 residues. Trimming pared 5 bases from V and 5 bases from J, leaving 19 bases between. CDR1 and CDR2 (germline): SGHTA, FQGNSA. This chain joins TRBV7-2 and TRBJ2-7; TRBD1 might be the D (6 bases). The sample consisted of peripheral blood, taken in the third trimester of pregnancy. This TCR was recovered from a female donor in good health, enrolled as a control in a pregnancy study. The CDR3 DNA reads as TGTGCCAGCAGCCTGAACCGGGACAAGGTCCACGAGCAGTACTTC. As protein: CASSLNRDKVHEQYF.